This record looks at one TCR beta chain sequence and its context. Its specificity is not known. Each CDR3 protein is one row after TCRdb ran MiXCR on the reads. The sample lists about 770,000 distinct CDR3 sequences; about 28% were seen once. This record belongs to a study of T cell repertoires in cytomegalovirus infection. V was clipped by 1 base and J by 9 bases, with 13 bases between them. Germline V gene lookup returns CDR1 LGHNA and CDR2 YNFKEQ. The CDR3 spans 15 residues. J is TRBJ1-6 and V is TRBV4-2, with D perhaps TRBD1 (5 bases). The sample in question was cultured CD8+ T cells from PBMCs, obtained from culture after CMV antigen stimulation. The TCR sequence derives from a human donor in good health (CMV status not recorded). Some clones in this sample may be carry-over from other donors' samples. CDR3 DNA sequence: TGTGCCAGCAGCCAAGGACGGGGCGAGCGTTCACCCCTCCACTTT. Protein product: CASSQGRGERSPLHF.